This T cell receptor beta chain originates from a study of CD8 T cells in ankylosing spondylitis. Broader study findings: Significant enrichment of disease-linked clones was reported in matched ankylosing spondylitis synovial fluid. Past studies reported some motif variants in reactive arthritis synovial fluid and blood.

MiXCR, applied by TCRdb to the 5' RACE reads, yields one record per CDR3 protein. Found here are approximately 150,000 distinct CDR3 sequences, 9.8% of them singletons; the top ten hold more than 13%. This clonotype turned up a few times. The antigen is undetermined. The ends were cut back, 0 bases at V and 5 bases at J, with 10 bases in the middle. This CDR3 has 14 amino acids. CDR1 is DFQATT, CDR2 SNEGSKA, per germline (reference sequence). This TCR was sampled from a female donor with ankylosing spondylitis or in good health (not recorded which). The chain carries TRBV20-1 and TRBJ1-4; D is ambiguous. Sample: blood, either unsorted or a sorted T cell fraction (not recorded which). Here the CDR3 reads CSAREGGSNEKLFF. As DNA, the CDR3 is TGCAGTGCTAGAGAGGGTGGGTCGAATGAAAAACTGTTTTTT.